A single sample gave rise to the 28 T cell receptor beta chains below, sequenced in a study of PD-1 blockade in mismatch repair-deficient tumors (TCRdb year 2017). Libraries came from the immunoSEQ multiplex PCR assay. Imported from immuneACCESS, the table was reduced by TCRdb to in-frame sequences with V and J called. These copies leave out some clones; in studies compared against another copy, an unresolved V gene accounts for under half, and the cause of the remainder is not known. Present in this sample are 120,000 or so clones, 85% to 90% of which were seen just once. Roughly 14% of the sample goes to the ten largest clones. The source was peripheral blood, collected 44 weeks after starting pembrolizumab. Receptor source: an adult with mismatch repair-deficient cancer.

The chain uses TRBV5-4 and TRBJ2-7, with TRBD1 matching over 7 bases. Germline V gives CDR1 SGHNT, CDR2 YYREEE (reference sequence). The CDR3 is made up of 16 amino acids. Losses at the gene ends were 0 bases for V and 3 bases for J; bases not matched to a gene: 9. CDR3 DNA sequence: TGTGCCAGCAGCTTGGCTTACAACAGGGGAATCTACGAGCAGTACTTC. It yields the protein CASSLAYNRGIYEQYF.

This clone was counted a single time. The chain combines TRBV7-2 with TRBJ2-7; 7 bases agree with TRBD2. This CDR3 has 14 amino acids. The germline V gene has CDR1 SGHTA and CDR2 FQGNSA. V lost 2 bases and J lost 2; bases outside the gene matches: 3. The CDR3: CASSLTSAPYEQYF. The DNA of the CDR3 is TGTGCCAGCAGCTTAACTAGCGCGCCCTACGAGCAGTACTTC.

The V call is TRBV15, the J call TRBJ2-7, with no clear D. CDR1 and CDR2 (germline): LNHNV, YYDKDF (reference sequence). The CDR3 runs 14 residues. Trimming stripped 5 bases from V and 1 base from J, with 12 bases between. CDR3 region: CATSGRSASYEQYF. The CDR3 region has the DNA TGTGCCACCAGCGGACGCTCAGCTTCCTACGAGCAGTACTTC. Supplemented by reference TRBV15 and TRBJ2-7, the full variable domain reads DAMVIQNPRYQVTQFGKPVTLSCSQTLNHNVMYWYQQKSSQAPKLLFHYYDKDFNNEADTPDNFQSRRPNTSFCFLDIRSPGLGDTAMYLCATSGRSASYEQYFGPGTRLTVT.

This clone was counted a single time. The chain joins TRBV5-5 to TRBJ2-7; D gene ambiguous. V lost 0 bases to trimming and J lost 0 bases, with 13 bases between them. From germline, CDR1 is SGHKS and CDR2 YYEKEE (reference sequence). The CDR3 totals 16 residues. The CDR3 nucleotides read TGTGCCAGCAGCTTGGTTGTCACAGATCGCTCCTACGAGCAGTACTTC. Its translation: CASSLVVTDRSYEQYF.

The chain couples TRBV4-1 to TRBJ2-7, with TRBD1 identical over 12 bases. The CDR3 runs 16 residues. Germline V lookup: CDR1 MGHRA, CDR2 YSYEKL. V shed 4 bases, J shed 2 bases, and the junction held 6 bases outside the gene matches. The chain's CDR3 is CASSLRGTGGTYEQYF. The CDR3 DNA reads TGCGCCAGCAGCCTTAGGGGGACAGGGGGCACCTACGAGCAGTACTTC.

The CDR3 region has the DNA TGTGCCAGCAGCCAACACAACTACGAGCAGTACTTC. Amino acid sequence: CASSQHNYEQYF. The rearrangement links TRBV4-2 to TRBJ2-7; D gene uncertain. Trimming removed 2 bases at V and 3 bases at J, with 5 bases between. The CDR3 has 12 residues. The V gene's germline CDR1 is LGHNA and CDR2 YNFKEQ.

The V call is TRBV11-3, the J call TRBJ2-3; unclear D gene. V was shortened by 6 bases and J by 1 base, with 8 bases between the two germline ends. This CDR3 region has 13 residues. Germline V gives CDR1 SGHNT, CDR2 YENEEA. DNA for the CDR3: TGTGCCAGCAGGTCCCGGGGCACAGATACGCAGTATTTT. It is translated as CASRSRGTDTQYF.

The CDR3 nucleotides read TGTGCCAGCAGCTTGGTGGGACAGGGGCGAACTGAAGCTTTCTTT. Translated, it gives CASSLVGQGRTEAFF. The chain employs TRBV5-4 and TRBJ1-1; 10 bases agree with TRBD1. Germline assignment: CDR1 SGHNT and CDR2 YYREEE (reference sequence). The CDR3 loop spans 15 amino acids. The junction had 4 bases not matched to a gene; V was cut back by 0 bases and J by 5 bases.

V is TRBV29-1 and J is TRBJ2-1; D call uncertain. This CDR3 is 14 amino acids long. Deletions cut 5 bases from V and 4 bases from J, with 15 bases between. The germline CDR1 and CDR2 sequences are SQVTM and ANQGSEA. CDR3 bases: TGCAGCGTTCCGTGGGTTTCCATTTACAATGAGCAGTTCTTC. This translates into CSVPWVSIYNEQFF.

The CDR3 DNA is TGTGCCAGCAGCAAAGTATGGGGGGTTAACACTGAAGCTTTCTTT. Protein sequence: CASSKVWGVNTEAFF. The V call is TRBV21-1, the J call TRBJ1-1. TRBV21-1 is marked as a pseudogene. This CDR3 is 15 amino acids long.

This clone was seen a single time. The chain carries TRBV11-2 and TRBJ1-1; D is unresolved. The germline V gene encodes CDR1 SGHAT and CDR2 FQNNGV. The CDR3 loop spans 13 amino acids. Trimming removed 4 bases from V and 1 base from J, with 7 bases in between. In DNA, the CDR3 is TGTGCCAGCAGCTCTTGGGGGAACACTGAAGCTTTCTTT. It specifies CASSSWGNTEAFF.

The CDR3 protein is CAWTYLQRAKNIQYF. The CDR3 coding sequence is TGTGCCTGGACCTATCTTCAGCGGGCCAAAAACATTCAGTACTTC. The genes are TRBV30 and TRBJ2-4; a possible D gene is TRBD2 (5 bases). Germline V CDR1 and CDR2: GTSNPN, SVGIG (reference sequence). CDR3 length: 15 residues. Between the trimmed V and J ends, which lost 4 bases and 1 base, there was a span of 14 bases.

The chain carries TRBV27 and TRBJ2-5; no reliable D call. The CDR3 consists of 15 residues. Between the trimmed V and J ends, which lost 0 bases and 3 bases, there was a span of 11 bases. In germline, CDR1 is MNHEY, CDR2 SMNVEV (reference sequence). CDR3 in DNA: TGTGCCAGCAGTTTATCGAACAGATTAAAAGAGACCCAGTACTTC. The encoded protein is CASSLSNRLKETQYF.

Only a few counts were recorded for this clone. This rearrangement joins TRBV7-8 to TRBJ2-2; maybe TRBD2 (5 bases). This CDR3 comprises 15 residues. V gave up 5 bases and J gave up 5 bases, with 15 bases separating them. The germline gives CDR1 SGHVS, CDR2 FQNEAQ. The CDR3 protein is CASSKTGNPTGELFF. For the CDR3, the DNA is TGTGCCAGCAGCAAAACGGGAAATCCTACCGGGGAGCTGTTTTTT.

The rearrangement joins TRBV7-2 to TRBJ2-7; perhaps TRBD2 as D (6 bases). The CDR3 is 14 amino acids. Per germline, CDR1 SGHTA and CDR2 FQGNSA. V was pared by 5 bases and J by 1 base, with 12 bases between. The CDR3 bases are TGTGCCAGCAGCCCCGGAGGGGCGTCCTACGAGCAGTACTTC. Amino acid sequence: CASSPGGASYEQYF. Based on the CDR3 plus reference TRBV7-2 and TRBJ2-7, the full variable domain is GAGVSQSPSNKVTEKGKDVELRCDPISGHTALYWYRQSLGQGLEFLIYFQGNSAPDKSGLPSDRFSAERTGGSVSTLTIQRTQQEDSAVYLCASSPGGASYEQYFGPGTRLTVT.

A remark on this clone: At one boundary the junction diverges from the germline segment, which might be a read error. Other DNA variants within this sample encode the same CDR3. The genes are TRBV4-1 and TRBJ2-5; D remains ambiguous. The length of the CDR3 is 13 residues. Germline V gene lookup returns CDR1 MGHRA and CDR2 YSYEKL. The CDR3 DNA reads as TGCGCCAGTAGCCAACCGGACGGAGAGACCCAGTACTTC. This translates into CASSQPDGETQYF.

This clone was detected once. This chain connects TRBV30 to TRBJ1-4; D may be TRBD1 (5 bases). Per germline, CDR1 GTSNPN and CDR2 SVGIG (reference sequence). V dropped 6 bases and J dropped 8 bases, with 19 bases sitting between them. This CDR3 comprises 14 residues. CDR3 in amino acids: CACHRRGGEEKLFF. The CDR3 DNA follows: TGTGCCTGCCATAGGCGGGGGGGGGAGGAAAAACTGTTTTTT. Full variable domain (missing parts from reference TRBV30 and TRBJ1-4): SQTIHQWPATLVQPVGSPLSLECTVEGTSNPNLYWYRQAAGRGLQLLFYSVGIGQISSEVPQNLSASRPQDRQFILSSKKLLLSDSGFYLCACHRRGGEEKLFFGSGTQLSVL.

The J gene is TRBJ2-1, the V gene TRBV5-1; TRBD2 aligns across 11 bases. The V segment lost 0 bases and the J segment 4 bases; nucleotides outside the gene matches: 3. The germline V gene has CDR1 SGHRS and CDR2 YFSETQ. There are 16 residues in the CDR3. Written as DNA, the CDR3 is TGCGCCAGCAGCTTGGGTGGACTAGCGGGTTACAATGAGCAGTTCTTC. Residues: CASSLGGLAGYNEQFF. The full variable domain, rest sourced from reference TRBV5-1 and TRBJ2-1, is KAGVTQTPRYLIKTRGQQVTLSCSPISGHRSVSWYQQTPGQGLQFLFEYFSETQRNKGNFPGRFSGRQFSNSRSEMNVSTLELGDSALYLCASSLGGLAGYNEQFFGPGTRLTVL.

The chain couples TRBV27 to TRBJ2-1; 10 positions agree with TRBD2. Germline CDR1 MNHEY, CDR2 SMNVEV (reference sequence). The CDR3 loop spans 16 amino acids. J was trimmed by 10 bases and V by 4 bases; bases with no gene match: 13. The CDR3 loop reads CASSSPTSGTGREQFF. DNA for the CDR3: TGTGCCAGCAGTTCACCCACTAGCGGGACGGGAAGAGAGCAGTTCTTC.

The J gene is TRBJ1-1, the V gene TRBV7-9, with D possibly TRBD1 on 5 matching bases. The CDR3 contains 15 residues. The germline gives CDR1 SEHNR, CDR2 FQNEAQ (reference sequence). Deletions cut 2 bases from V and 5 bases from J, with 15 bases between. CDR3 loop: CASSLYRSGDTEAFF. The DNA for the CDR3 is TGTGCCAGCAGCTTATATCGATCGGGGGATACTGAAGCTTTCTTT.

This chain uses TRBV28 with TRBJ1-5, with 8 bases fitting TRBD1. The CDR3 runs 14 residues. Germline assignment: CDR1 MDHEN and CDR2 SYDVKM. The J segment lost 3 bases and the V segment lost 6 bases, leaving 4 bases of the junction unmatched. The CDR3: CASSLDRANQPQHF. The CDR3 nucleotides read TGTGCCAGCAGCTTGGACAGGGCCAATCAGCCCCAGCATTTT.

This sequence joins TRBV27 and TRBJ2-1, with D possibly called TRBD1 or TRBD2 (5 bases each). Germline loops: CDR1 MNHEY, CDR2 SMNVEV (reference sequence). The CDR3 is 16 residues long. Trimming stripped 4 bases from V and 0 bases from J, with 13 bases between. The CDR3 protein is CASSWGAGSSYNEQFF. The CDR3 nucleotides read TGTGCCAGCAGTTGGGGAGCAGGGAGCTCCTACAATGAGCAGTTCTTC.

The chain is built from TRBV28 and TRBJ1-4; D is undetermined. V was trimmed by 5 bases and J by 8 bases, leaving 9 bases between them. The CDR3 loop spans 12 amino acids. CDR1 is MDHEN, CDR2 SYDVKM, per germline. CDR3: CASSPRREKLFF. CDR3 bases: TGTGCCAGCAGTCCCCGGCGAGAAAAACTGTTTTTT.

The chain joins TRBV5-1 to TRBJ1-1; no firm D call. The CDR3 totals 12 residues. V shed 3 bases and J shed 4 bases, with 7 bases lying between them. CDR1 and CDR2 (germline): SGHRS, YFSETQ. CDR3 sequence reads: CASSSGITEAFF. Here the CDR3 DNA reads TGCGCCAGCAGCTCGGGGATCACTGAAGCTTTCTTT.

This clone came up once. The CDR3 reads CASSPGQPGEQYF. The CDR3 coding sequence is TGTGCCAGCAGCCCGGGACAACCCGGCGAGCAGTACTTC. This rearrangement joins TRBV6-5 to TRBJ2-7; maybe TRBD1 (6 bases). The germline V gene encodes CDR1 MNHEY and CDR2 SVGAGI. With 6 bases removed from V and 6 bases from J, the gap between germline ends came to 15 bases. The CDR3 spans 13 residues.

This chain links TRBV27 with TRBJ2-1, with 14 positions matching TRBD2. After removal of 5 bases from V and 12 bases from J, the junction contained 6 bases not matched to a gene. Germline V gene data show CDR1 as MNHEY and CDR2 as SMNVEV (reference sequence). The CDR3 runs to 14 residues. CDR3 amino acids: CASSPGTSGSVQFF. Here the CDR3 DNA reads TGTGCCAGCAGTCCGGGGACTAGCGGGAGCGTGCAGTTCTTC.

CDR3 DNA: TGTGCCTGGACTAGCGGGAGGGAAGTGGACAATGAGCAGTTCTTC. This sequence encodes CAWTSGREVDNEQFF. The V call is TRBV12-5, the J call TRBJ2-1; TRBD2 matches 15 bases. Germline CDR1 is LGHNT and CDR2 is FRNRAP. CDR3 length: 15 amino acids.

The rearrangement uses TRBV6-5 and TRBJ2-3; no definite D call. Trimming removed 7 bases from V and 1 base from J, with 6 bases in between. The germline CDR1 and CDR2 sequences are MNHEY and SVGAGI. The CDR3 is 12 residues long. CDR3 amino acids: CASKQGTDTQYF. CDR3 bases: TGTGCCAGCAAGCAGGGCACAGATACGCAGTATTTT.